A selection of T cell receptor beta chains follows, all from one sample in a study of T-cell reconstitution after alpha-beta-depleted transplantation in children. MiXCR, applied by TCRdb to the PCR reads, yields one record per CDR3 protein. Among approximately 400,000 distinct CDR3 sequences listed, under 13% were seen once. Sample: PBMCs from the stem cell graft donor, taken from the stem cell graft. All receptors derive from a human donor who donated a stem cell graft to a child with acute myeloid leukemia. Each CDR3 is given with its conserved first and last residue. A D gene is named only where the DNA matches it firmly. Clone size is stated in some rows and not others, as once, few, many or a class when expanded.

d_call clone_size v_call cdr3_aa
NA many TRBV20-1 CSARDHGGLQSTQYF
NA few TRBV6-1 CASDRTGRGETQYF
NA NA TRBV4-2 CASSRGQTGEQFF
NA NA TRBV13 CASSRGLFQETQYF
TRBD1 many TRBV7-2 CASRRTGSSYNEQFF
NA many TRBV30 CAWSVRVNEKLFF
NA many TRBV7-2 CASSKTGMFADTQYF
NA few TRBV11-2 CASSLDRGKTNYGYTF
NA few TRBV7-3 CASNPGGSGYNEQFF
TRBD1 NA TRBV20-1 CSARKTGATDTQYF
NA many TRBV11-2 CASSLGGLYGYTF
TRBD2 few TRBV7-8 CASRYGTSGSRTDTQYF
NA few TRBV5-1 CASSWRDTYNEQFF
NA NA TRBV15 CATSRDPGAQNIQYF
NA NA TRBV10-3 CAITGASDNTGELFF
NA NA TRBV4-2 CASSQAPSSGNTIYF
TRBD1 many TRBV6-5 CASSFLTGGNEQFF
TRBD2 NA TRBV5-1 CASSLFFGAGGDRGEQYF
NA many TRBV7-9 CASSLSTTEAFF
NA few TRBV6-5 CATARGRTEAFF
TRBD2 many TRBV5-1 CASSLAGRGGISYEQYF
NA NA TRBV11-2 CASSLEGTGGQETQYF
TRBD2 NA TRBV5-1 CASSLWSGGETQYF
NA few TRBV20-1 CSVPGRYQETQYF
NA NA TRBV29-1 CSVPPGASGETLYF
NA NA TRBV7-8 CASSNPTSRGGASTNEKLFF
NA NA TRBV7-2 CASSQQPYQETQYF
NA few TRBV2 CASSLQGLGYNEQFF
NA NA TRBV6-2/TRBV6-3 CASSTGNWNSPLHF
TRBD2 NA TRBV15 CATSRETSGHEQFF
NA few TRBV7-9 CASSSRGSGADTQYF
TRBD2 NA TRBV20-1 CSAGLAAIQETQYF
NA NA TRBV2 CASSSDSFNYGYTF
NA NA TRBV5-6 CASSPIQGPNYRYTF
NA NA TRBV7-6 CASSHLSGDEQYF
TRBD1 NA TRBV5-1 CASSLDGQGGSYEQYF
TRBD2 few TRBV2 CASLLAGGNTGELFF
TRBD2 few TRBV5-1 CASSLGLAGVEQFF
NA few TRBV4-1 CASSQYGGLNQPQHF
NA few TRBV12-3/TRBV12-4 CASSLGQSTGELFF
TRBD1 few TRBV5-1 CASSPGQGSGNSPLHF
NA NA TRBV9 CASSVVDKFTLHTDTQYF
NA many TRBV7-6 CASSFTRNGDEQYF
NA few TRBV3-1 CASSPWTALQPDTQYF
TRBD2 NA TRBV5-1 CASAGTSVSYEQYF
TRBD2 few TRBV4-1 CASSQGTRTGSDTQYF
NA few TRBV20-1 CSAPTQGYYGYTF
NA NA TRBV7-3 CASSPQGASSDEQYF
NA NA TRBV5-1 CASSSGTLHNEQFF